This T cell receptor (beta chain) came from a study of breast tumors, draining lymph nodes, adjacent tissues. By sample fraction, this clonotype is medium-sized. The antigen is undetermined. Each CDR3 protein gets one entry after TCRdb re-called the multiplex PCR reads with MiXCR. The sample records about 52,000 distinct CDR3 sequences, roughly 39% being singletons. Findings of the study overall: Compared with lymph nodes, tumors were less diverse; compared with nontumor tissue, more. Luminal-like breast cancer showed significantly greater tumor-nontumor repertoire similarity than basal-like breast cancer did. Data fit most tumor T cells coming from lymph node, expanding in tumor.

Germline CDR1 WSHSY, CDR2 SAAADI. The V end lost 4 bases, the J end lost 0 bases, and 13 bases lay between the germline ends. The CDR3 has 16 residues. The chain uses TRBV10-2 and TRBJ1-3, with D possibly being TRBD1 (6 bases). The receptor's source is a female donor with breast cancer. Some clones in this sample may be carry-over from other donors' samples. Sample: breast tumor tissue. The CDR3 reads CASSGGRGSSGNTIYF. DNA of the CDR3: TGCGCCAGCAGTGGAGGAAGGGGGAGCTCTGGAAACACCATATATTTT.